A few counts support the clone carrying this TCR beta chain. Its antigen is unknown. The source of the sample is a study of post-analysis software for immune sequencing data. In the study overall: Recorded disease courses covered relapsing-remitting, secondary progressive and progressive-relapsing multiple sclerosis. Some patients had no subtype annotation. Whole-study results and caveats: The study found significantly lower normalized Chao1 diversity in multiple sclerosis patients than in controls. The F measure placed samples prepared in the same batch into strongly shared clusters.

Unique molecular identifiers were carried by the TCR beta cDNA libraries. MiXCR, run by TCRdb on the PCR reads, gives a single entry per CDR3 protein. This table has roughly 730,000 distinct CDR3 sequences, less than 35% appearing once. The source material was blood. The receptor was derived from a girl between 10 and 17 years old with multiple sclerosis.

CDR3 sequence: CSAREGGGWGFYTDTQYF. The CDR3, as DNA: TGCAGTGCTAGAGAGGGGGGTGGTTGGGGGTTCTACACAGATACGCAGTATTTT. The rearrangement links TRBV20-1 to TRBJ2-3; D perhaps matches TRBD2 (6 bases). V was shortened by 0 bases and J by 2 bases, with 21 bases between the two germline ends. Per germline, CDR1 DFQATT and CDR2 SNEGSKA (reference sequence). There are 18 residues in the CDR3.